This is a list of T cell receptor beta chains from one sample in a study of cytotoxic CD8 clonotypes in ibrutinib-treated CLL. Data came from immunoSEQ multiplex PCR; TCRdb stores just in-frame clones and leaves some out. The repertoire holds under 300,000 clones, with 60% to 75% as singletons. The sequencing used PBMCs, collected after 24 months of ibrutinib treatment. The receptors here all came from a human donor with chronic lymphocytic leukemia. CDR3s include the opening cysteine and the closing phenylalanine or tryptophan. The order of the fields is clone size, V gene, J gene, D gene, CDR3 protein, CDR3 DNA. The D gene is left open where the match is weak. Expanded clones are given a class, and other clones once, few, many or no size at all.

clone_size: -
v_call: TRBV6-6
j_call: TRBJ1-4
d_call: -
cdr3_aa: CASSVTSANEKLFF
cdr3_nt: TGTGCCAGCTCAGTTACGTCGGCTAATGAAAAACTGTTTTTT

clone_size: -
v_call: TRBV21-1
j_call: TRBJ2-1
d_call: -
cdr3_aa: CASIKAGALPNEQFF
cdr3_nt: TGTGCCAGCATCAAAGCGGGAGCATTACCGAATGAGCAGTTCTTC

clone_size: once
v_call: TRBV5-1
j_call: TRBJ2-3
d_call: TRBD2
cdr3_aa: CASSLVPSGSLADTQYF
cdr3_nt: TGCGCCAGCAGCTTGGTCCCTAGCGGGAGCCTCGCAGATACGCAGTATTTT

clone_size: few
v_call: TRBV11-2
j_call: TRBJ2-5
d_call: -
cdr3_aa: CASRQPGGVGETQYF
cdr3_nt: TGTGCCAGCAGACAACCAGGGGGGGTCGGGGAGACCCAGTACTTC

clone_size: -
v_call: TRBV28
j_call: TRBJ1-5
d_call: -
cdr3_aa: CASSSPVGAINQPQHF
cdr3_nt: TGTGCCAGCAGTTCCCCGGTCGGGGCCATCAATCAGCCCCAGCATTTT

clone_size: few
v_call: TRBV28
j_call: TRBJ2-7
d_call: TRBD2
cdr3_aa: CASSFRDYYEQYF
cdr3_nt: TGTGCCAGCAGTTTCCGGGACTACTACGAGCAGTACTTC

clone_size: -
v_call: TRBV28
j_call: TRBJ2-3
d_call: TRBD2
cdr3_aa: CASSKRLAAHTDTQYF
cdr3_nt: TGTGCCAGCAGTAAAAGACTAGCGGCCCACACAGATACGCAGTATTTT

clone_size: -
v_call: TRBV27
j_call: TRBJ2-3
d_call: TRBD2
cdr3_aa: CASRTQFLSPGLQLDTQYF
cdr3_nt: TGTGCCAGCAGGACACAATTCTTATCCCCGGGACTACAGTTGGATACGCAGTATTTT

clone_size: once
v_call: TRBV10-1
j_call: TRBJ2-7
d_call: -
cdr3_aa: CASTQDIGEQYF
cdr3_nt: TGCGCCAGCACCCAGGATATTGGCGAGCAGTACTTC

clone_size: -
v_call: TRBV18
j_call: TRBJ2-1
d_call: -
cdr3_aa: CASSPGGNEQFF
cdr3_nt: TGTGCCAGCTCACCGGGGGGCAATGAGCAGTTCTTC

clone_size: -
v_call: TRBV19
j_call: TRBJ2-7
d_call: TRBD1
cdr3_aa: CASATGTVNYEQYF
cdr3_nt: TGTGCCAGTGCTACCGGGACAGTAAATTACGAGCAGTACTTC

clone_size: -
v_call: TRBV30
j_call: TRBJ2-7
d_call: TRBD1
cdr3_aa: CAWSVPGQGVYEQYF
cdr3_nt: TGTGCCTGGAGTGTACCGGGACAGGGGGTCTACGAGCAGTACTTC

clone_size: -
v_call: TRBV27
j_call: TRBJ1-2
d_call: -
cdr3_aa: CASREMGVGGPKYGYTF
cdr3_nt: TGTGCCAGCAGAGAGATGGGTGTTGGGGGCCCGAAATATGGCTACACCTTC

clone_size: few
v_call: TRBV2
j_call: TRBJ2-5
d_call: -
cdr3_aa: CASSSGLQETQYF
cdr3_nt: TGTGCCAGCAGCTCGGGCCTCCAAGAGACCCAGTACTTC

clone_size: -
v_call: TRBV5-4
j_call: TRBJ1-4
d_call: -
cdr3_aa: CASSLDGIKLFF
cdr3_nt: TGTGCCAGCAGCCTCGACGGGATAAAACTGTTTTTT

clone_size: -
v_call: TRBV5-1
j_call: TRBJ1-1
d_call: TRBD1
cdr3_aa: CASSSAGTGNTEAFF
cdr3_nt: TGCGCCAGCAGCTCCGCCGGGACAGGGAACACTGAAGCTTTCTTT

clone_size: -
v_call: TRBV29-1
j_call: TRBJ1-1
d_call: -
cdr3_aa: CSPGPGSTEAFF
cdr3_nt: TGCAGCCCTGGACCGGGATCCACTGAAGCTTTCTTT

clone_size: -
v_call: TRBV7-2
j_call: TRBJ2-7
d_call: TRBD1
cdr3_aa: CASSSEPQYRGPYEQYF
cdr3_nt: TGTGCCAGCAGCTCAGAACCCCAATACAGGGGGCCCTACGAGCAGTACTTC

clone_size: -
v_call: TRBV27
j_call: TRBJ2-2
d_call: -
cdr3_aa: CASARTPDTGELFF
cdr3_nt: TGTGCCAGTGCCCGGACACCCGACACCGGGGAGCTGTTTTTT

clone_size: -
v_call: TRBV5-1
j_call: TRBJ2-5
d_call: -
cdr3_aa: CASSLVVSGQETQYF
cdr3_nt: TGCGCCAGCAGCTTAGTGGTCTCAGGGCAAGAGACCCAGTACTTC

clone_size: -
v_call: TRBV7-2
j_call: TRBJ1-1
d_call: -
cdr3_aa: CASSPRSWNTEAFF
cdr3_nt: TGTGCCAGCAGCCCCCGAAGTTGGAACACTGAAGCTTTCTTT

clone_size: -
v_call: TRBV4-3
j_call: TRBJ1-6
d_call: -
cdr3_aa: CASSQGAGRGDSPLHF
cdr3_nt: TGCGCCAGCAGCCAAGGGGCGGGGAGGGGGGATTCACCCCTCCACTTT

clone_size: -
v_call: TRBV7-9
j_call: TRBJ2-7
d_call: -
cdr3_aa: CASSQQTGNYEQYF
cdr3_nt: TGTGCCAGCAGCCAGCAAACAGGGAACTACGAGCAGTACTTC

clone_size: once
v_call: TRBV6-6
j_call: TRBJ1-1
d_call: -
cdr3_aa: CASSLYRVATEAFF
cdr3_nt: TGTGCCAGCAGTTTGTACAGGGTAGCGACTGAAGCTTTCTTT

clone_size: -
v_call: TRBV9
j_call: TRBJ1-2
d_call: -
cdr3_aa: CASSVAPRDTYYGYTF
cdr3_nt: TGTGCCAGCAGCGTAGCTCCCCGGGACACTTACTATGGCTACACCTTC

clone_size: -
v_call: TRBV2
j_call: TRBJ1-1
d_call: -
cdr3_aa: CASRDEGEAFF
cdr3_nt: TGTGCCAGCAGAGATGAGGGAGAAGCTTTCTTT

clone_size: once
v_call: TRBV4-2
j_call: TRBJ2-5
d_call: -
cdr3_aa: CASSQEAIRETQYF
cdr3_nt: TGTGCCAGCAGCCAAGAGGCCATTAGGGAGACCCAGTACTTC

clone_size: few
v_call: TRBV7-9
j_call: TRBJ1-2
d_call: TRBD1
cdr3_aa: CASSPRDRGPIYGYTF
cdr3_nt: TGTGCCAGCAGCCCTAGGGACAGGGGACCCATCTATGGCTACACCTTC

clone_size: -
v_call: TRBV27
j_call: TRBJ2-1
d_call: TRBD2
cdr3_aa: CASSPLKTSGRAIGDEQFF
cdr3_nt: TGTGCCAGCAGCCCCCTTAAGACTAGCGGGAGGGCCATCGGCGATGAGCAGTTCTTC

clone_size: few
v_call: TRBV6-6
j_call: TRBJ2-2
d_call: -
cdr3_aa: CASSYAGEGGELFF
cdr3_nt: TGTGCCAGCAGTTATGCAGGGGAGGGCGGGGAGCTGTTTTTT

clone_size: -
v_call: TRBV7-9
j_call: TRBJ1-4
d_call: TRBD1
cdr3_aa: CASNPPGTGPEKLFF
cdr3_nt: TGTGCCAGCAACCCGCCCGGGACAGGGCCTGAAAAACTGTTTTTT